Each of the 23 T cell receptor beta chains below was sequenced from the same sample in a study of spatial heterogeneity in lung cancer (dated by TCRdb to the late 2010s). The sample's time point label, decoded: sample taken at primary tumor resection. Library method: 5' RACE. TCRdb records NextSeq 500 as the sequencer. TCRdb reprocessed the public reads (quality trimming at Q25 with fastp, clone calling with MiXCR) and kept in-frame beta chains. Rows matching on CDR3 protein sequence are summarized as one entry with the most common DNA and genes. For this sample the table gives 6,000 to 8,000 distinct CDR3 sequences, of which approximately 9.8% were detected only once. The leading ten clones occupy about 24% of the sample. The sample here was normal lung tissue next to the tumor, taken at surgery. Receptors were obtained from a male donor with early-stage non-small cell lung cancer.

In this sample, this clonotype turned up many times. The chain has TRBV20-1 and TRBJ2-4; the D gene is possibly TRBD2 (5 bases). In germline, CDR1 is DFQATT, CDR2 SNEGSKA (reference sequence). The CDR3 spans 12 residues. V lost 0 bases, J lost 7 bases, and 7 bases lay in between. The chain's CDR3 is CSARDRGNIQYF. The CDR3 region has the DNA TGCAGTGCTAGAGATCGCGGGAACATTCAGTACTTC.

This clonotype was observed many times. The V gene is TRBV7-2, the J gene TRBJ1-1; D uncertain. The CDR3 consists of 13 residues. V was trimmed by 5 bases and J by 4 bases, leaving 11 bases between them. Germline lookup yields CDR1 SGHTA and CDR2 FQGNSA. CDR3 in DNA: TGTGCCAGCAGCCGAGGGCGGGGCACTGAAGCTTTCTTT. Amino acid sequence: CASSRGRGTEAFF.

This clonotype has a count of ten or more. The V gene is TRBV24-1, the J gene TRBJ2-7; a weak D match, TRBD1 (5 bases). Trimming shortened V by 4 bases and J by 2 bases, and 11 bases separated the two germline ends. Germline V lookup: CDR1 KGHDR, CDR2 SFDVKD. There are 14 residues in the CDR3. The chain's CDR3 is CATSDKTVTYEQYF. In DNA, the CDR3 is TGTGCCACCAGTGACAAGACAGTAACCTACGAGCAGTACTTC.

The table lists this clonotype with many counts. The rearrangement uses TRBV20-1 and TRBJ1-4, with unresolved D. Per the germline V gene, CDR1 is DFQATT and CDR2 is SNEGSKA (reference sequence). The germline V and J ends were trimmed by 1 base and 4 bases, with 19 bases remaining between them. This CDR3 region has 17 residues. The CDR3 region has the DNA TGCAGTGCTAGAGGCTCTATTGGCAGGAGCGATAATGAAAAACTGTTTTTT. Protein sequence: CSARGSIGRSDNEKLFF.

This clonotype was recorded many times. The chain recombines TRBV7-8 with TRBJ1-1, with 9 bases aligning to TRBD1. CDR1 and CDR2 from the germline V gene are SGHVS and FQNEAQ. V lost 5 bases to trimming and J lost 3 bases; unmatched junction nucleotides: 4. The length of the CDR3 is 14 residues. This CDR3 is CASSLQGAHTEAFF. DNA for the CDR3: TGTGCCAGCAGCCTACAGGGGGCCCACACTGAAGCTTTCTTT.

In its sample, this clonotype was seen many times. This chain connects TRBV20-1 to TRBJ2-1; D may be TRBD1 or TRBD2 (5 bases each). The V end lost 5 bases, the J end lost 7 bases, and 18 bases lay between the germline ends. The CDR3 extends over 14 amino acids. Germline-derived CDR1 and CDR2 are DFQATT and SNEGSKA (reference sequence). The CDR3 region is CSAPPGTTRNEQFF. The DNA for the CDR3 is TGCAGTGCTCCCCCCGGGACCACGAGGAATGAGCAGTTCTTC.

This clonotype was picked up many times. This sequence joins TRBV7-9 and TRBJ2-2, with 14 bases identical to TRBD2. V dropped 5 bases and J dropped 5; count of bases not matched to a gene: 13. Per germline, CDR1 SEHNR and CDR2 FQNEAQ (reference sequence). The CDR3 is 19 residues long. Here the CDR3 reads CASSAPSGTSGGRTGELFF. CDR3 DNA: TGTGCCAGCAGCGCCCCGTCCGGGACTAGCGGGGGACGGACCGGGGAGCTGTTTTTT.

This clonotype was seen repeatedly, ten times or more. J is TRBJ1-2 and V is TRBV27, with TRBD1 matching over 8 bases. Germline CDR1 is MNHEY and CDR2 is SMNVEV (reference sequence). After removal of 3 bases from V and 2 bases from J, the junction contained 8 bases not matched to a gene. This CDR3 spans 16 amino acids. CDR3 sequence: CASSLSGGDSNYGYTF. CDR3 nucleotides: TGTGCCAGCAGTTTGTCAGGGGGCGATAGCAACTATGGCTACACCTTC.

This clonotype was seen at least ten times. The CDR3 nucleotides read TGTGCCACCAGTGATACGACAGGGAACAATGAGCAGTTCTTC. Protein product: CATSDTTGNNEQFF. The chain uses TRBV24-1 and TRBJ2-1; 7 bases line up with TRBD1. The germline V gene has CDR1 KGHDR and CDR2 SFDVKD. The CDR3 runs to 14 residues. The V gene end was trimmed by 3 bases and the J gene end by 5 bases; junction bases not matched to a gene: 3.

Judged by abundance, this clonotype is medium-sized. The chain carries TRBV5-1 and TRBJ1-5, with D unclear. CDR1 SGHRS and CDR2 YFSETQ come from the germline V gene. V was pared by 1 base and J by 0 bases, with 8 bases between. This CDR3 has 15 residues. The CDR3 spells CASSLYGDSNQPQHF. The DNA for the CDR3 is TGCGCCAGCAGCTTGTATGGAGATAGCAATCAGCCCCAGCATTTT. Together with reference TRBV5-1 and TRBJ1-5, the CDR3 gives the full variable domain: KAGVTQTPRYLIKTRGQQVTLSCSPISGHRSVSWYQQTPGQGLQFLFEYFSETQRNKGNFPGRFSGRQFSNSRSEMNVSTLELGDSALYLCASSLYGDSNQPQHFGDGTRLSIL.

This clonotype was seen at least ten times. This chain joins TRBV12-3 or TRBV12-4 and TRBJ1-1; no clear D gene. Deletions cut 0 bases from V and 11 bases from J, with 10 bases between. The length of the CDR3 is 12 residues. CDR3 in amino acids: CASSLASSRAFF. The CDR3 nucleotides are TGTGCCAGCAGTTTAGCGTCCTCCAGGGCTTTCTTT.

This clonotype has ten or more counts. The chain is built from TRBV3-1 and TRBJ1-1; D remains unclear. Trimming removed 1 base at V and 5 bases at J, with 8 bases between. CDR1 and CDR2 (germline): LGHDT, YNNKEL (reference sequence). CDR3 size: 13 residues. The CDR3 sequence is CASSQGERTEAFF. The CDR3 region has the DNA TGTGCCAGCAGCCAAGGCGAAAGGACTGAAGCTTTCTTT.

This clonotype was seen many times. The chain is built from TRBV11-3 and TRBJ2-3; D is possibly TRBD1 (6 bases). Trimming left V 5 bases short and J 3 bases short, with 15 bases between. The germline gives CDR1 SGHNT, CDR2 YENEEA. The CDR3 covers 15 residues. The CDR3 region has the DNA TGTGCCAGCAGCACCGGACAGATAGGGACAGATACGCAGTATTTT. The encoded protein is CASSTGQIGTDTQYF. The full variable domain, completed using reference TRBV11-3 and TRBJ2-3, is EAGVVQSPRYKIIEKKQPVAFWCNPISGHNTLYWYLQNLGQGPELLIRYENEEAVDDSQLPKDRFSAERLKGVDSTLKIQPAELGDSAVYLCASSTGQIGTDTQYFGPGTRLTVL.

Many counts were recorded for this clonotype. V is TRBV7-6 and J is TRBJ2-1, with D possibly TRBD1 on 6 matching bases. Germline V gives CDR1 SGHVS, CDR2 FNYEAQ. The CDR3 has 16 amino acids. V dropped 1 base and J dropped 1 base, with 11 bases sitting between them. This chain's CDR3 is CASSLGGRGSYNEQFF. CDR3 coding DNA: TGTGCCAGCAGCTTAGGGGGGCGCGGATCCTACAATGAGCAGTTCTTC.

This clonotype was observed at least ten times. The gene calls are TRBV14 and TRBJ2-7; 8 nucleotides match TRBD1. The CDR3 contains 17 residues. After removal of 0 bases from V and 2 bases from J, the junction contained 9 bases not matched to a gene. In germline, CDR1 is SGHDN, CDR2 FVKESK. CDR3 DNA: TGTGCCAGCAGCCAAGATGGATGGGGACAGGCCCCCTACGAGCAGTACTTC. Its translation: CASSQDGWGQAPYEQYF.

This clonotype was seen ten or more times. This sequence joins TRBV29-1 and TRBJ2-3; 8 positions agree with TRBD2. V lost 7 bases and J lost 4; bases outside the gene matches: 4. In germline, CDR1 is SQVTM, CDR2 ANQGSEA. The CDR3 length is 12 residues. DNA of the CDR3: TGCAGCGGAGCGGGGGCTTCAGATACGCAGTATTTT. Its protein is CSGAGASDTQYF.

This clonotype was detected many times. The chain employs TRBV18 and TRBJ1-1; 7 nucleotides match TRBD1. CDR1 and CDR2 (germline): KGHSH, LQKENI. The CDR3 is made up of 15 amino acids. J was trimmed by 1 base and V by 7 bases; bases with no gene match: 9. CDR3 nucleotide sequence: TGTGCCAGCTACGATACAGGGGCGGGGAACACTGAAGCTTTCTTT. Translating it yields CASYDTGAGNTEAFF.

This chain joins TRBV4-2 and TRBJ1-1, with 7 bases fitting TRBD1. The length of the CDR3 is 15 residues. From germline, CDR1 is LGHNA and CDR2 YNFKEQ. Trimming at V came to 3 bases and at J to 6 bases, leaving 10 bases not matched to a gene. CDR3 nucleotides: TGTGCCAGCAGCCATCGAGGGGGCTTAAGCGCTGAAGCTTTCTTT. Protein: CASSHRGGLSAEAFF.

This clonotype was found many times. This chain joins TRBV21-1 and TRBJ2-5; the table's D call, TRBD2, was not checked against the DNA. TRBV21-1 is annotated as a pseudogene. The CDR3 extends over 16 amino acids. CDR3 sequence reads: CASSKSSQGLQETQYF. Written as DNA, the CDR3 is TGTGCCAGCAGCAAAAGCTCCCAAGGCCTCCAAGAGACCCAGTACTTC.

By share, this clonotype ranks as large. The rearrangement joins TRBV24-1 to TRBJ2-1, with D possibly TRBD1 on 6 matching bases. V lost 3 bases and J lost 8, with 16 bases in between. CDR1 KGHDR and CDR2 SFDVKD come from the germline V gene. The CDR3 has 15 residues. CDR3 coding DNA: TGTGCCACCAGTGATCCCGGGACACCGTCGGATGAGCAGTTCTTC. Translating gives CATSDPGTPSDEQFF.

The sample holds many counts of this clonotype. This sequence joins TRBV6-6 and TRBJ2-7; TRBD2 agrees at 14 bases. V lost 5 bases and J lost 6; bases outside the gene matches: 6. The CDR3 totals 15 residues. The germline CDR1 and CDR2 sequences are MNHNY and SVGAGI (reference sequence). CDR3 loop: CASSRLAGGPGEQYF. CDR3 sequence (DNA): TGTGCCAGCAGTAGACTAGCGGGAGGGCCCGGCGAGCAGTACTTC.

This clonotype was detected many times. Here the CDR3 reads CASSEALGNTGELFF. CDR3 DNA: TGTGCCAGCAGTGAAGCGCTTGGGAACACCGGGGAGCTGTTTTTT. The chain couples TRBV6-1 to TRBJ2-2; D call uncertain. The CDR3 contains 15 residues. Trimming stripped 0 bases from V and 1 base from J, with 6 bases between. Germline V gene data show CDR1 as MNHNS and CDR2 as SASEGT.

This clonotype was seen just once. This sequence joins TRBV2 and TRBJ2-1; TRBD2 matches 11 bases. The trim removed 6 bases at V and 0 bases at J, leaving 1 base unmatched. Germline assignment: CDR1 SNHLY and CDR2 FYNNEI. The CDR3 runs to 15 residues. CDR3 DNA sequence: TGTGCCAGCAGAACTAGCGGGAGCTCCTACAATGAGCAGTTCTTC. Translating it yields CASRTSGSSYNEQFF. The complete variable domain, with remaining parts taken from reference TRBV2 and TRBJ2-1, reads EPEVTQTPSHQVTQMGQEVILRCVPISNHLYFYWYRQILGQKVEFLVSFYNNEISEKSEIFDDQFSVERPDGSNFTLKIRSTKLEDSAMYFCASRTSGSSYNEQFFGPGTRLTVL.